This T cell receptor (beta chain) was sequenced for a study of technical replicates of blood from a handful of donors. The CDR3 loop spans 14 amino acids. Trimming stripped 6 bases from V and 10 bases from J, with 21 bases between. Germline values: CDR1 LNHDA, CDR2 SQIVND (reference sequence). Sequencing used immunoSEQ multiplex PCR; TCRdb keeps in-frame clones, though not all of them. The table includes roughly 60,000 clones, 75% to 95% detected once. The chain links TRBV19 to TRBJ1-2; maybe TRBD1 (6 bases). The sample taken for sequencing was PBMCs. The clonotype was recovered from a human donor in good health. Some clones in this sample may be carry-over from other donors' samples. CDR3 DNA: TGTGCCAGTAGATCCCTCGGGGCAGGGGATGTCTACACCTTC. Its translation is CASRSLGAGDVYTF. Combining the CDR3 with reference TRBV19 and TRBJ1-2 gives the whole variable domain DGGITQSPKYLFRKEGQNVTLSCEQNLNHDAMYWYRQDPGQGLRLIYYSQIVNDFQKGDIAEGYSVSREKKESFPLTVTSAQKNPTAFYLCASRSLGAGDVYTFGSGTRLTVV.